Listed below are T cell receptor beta chains from one sample, sequenced in a study of T cells in Graves' hyperthyroidism and ophthalmopathy. TCRdb passed the multiplex PCR reads through MiXCR, listing each CDR3 protein once. The sample consists of about 480,000 distinct CDR3 sequences, around 14% of them appearing once. Sequencing was carried out using blood. These receptors came from a woman aged 18-30 years with Graves' hyperthyroidism. The CDR3 runs from the conserved cysteine through the conserved F or W. Fields, in order: V gene, J gene, clone size, D gene, CDR3 protein, CDR3 DNA. The D gene is left open where the match is weak. Expanded clones get a size class; other rows say once, few or many, or leave the size out.

>TRBV24-1|TRBJ2-7|few|TRBD1
CATSEYRTGTLHEQYF
TGTGCCACCAGTGAATACCGGACAGGGACCCTACACGAGCAGTACTTC
>TRBV12-3/TRBV12-4|TRBJ2-1|many|-
CASSLGASVSSYNEQFF
TGTGCCAGCAGTTTAGGGGCTAGCGTTAGCTCCTACAATGAGCAGTTCTTC
>TRBV6-2/TRBV6-3|TRBJ2-1|-|-
CASSPWRGAYNEQFF
TGTGCCAGCAGTCCTTGGAGAGGGGCCTACAATGAGCAGTTCTTC
>TRBV6-2/TRBV6-3|TRBJ1-5|many|-
CASSYSIPTGNQPQHF
TGTGCCAGCAGTTACTCGATCCCGACAGGCAATCAGCCCCAGCATTTT
>TRBV5-6|TRBJ1-5|few|-
CASSLDPGQPQHF
TGTGCCAGCAGCTTGGACCCCGGTCAGCCCCAGCATTTT
>TRBV7-2|TRBJ1-1|few|TRBD1
CASSLGAAGGDTEAFF
TGTGCCAGCAGCTTAGGAGCGGCAGGGGGGGACACTGAAGCTTTCTTT
>TRBV7-9|TRBJ1-4|many|-
CASSFSPTNEKLFF
TGTGCCAGCAGCTTCAGCCCAACTAATGAAAAACTGTTTTTT
>TRBV24-1|TRBJ2-3|-|-
CATMSGWTDTQYF
TGTGCCACCATGAGCGGGTGGACAGATACGCAGTATTTT
>TRBV6-2/TRBV6-3|TRBJ1-1|many|-
CASSTIFEGRSNTEAFF
TGTGCCAGCTCCACCATTTTCGAGGGGCGGTCTAACACTGAAGCTTTCTTT
>TRBV12-3/TRBV12-4|TRBJ2-1|many|TRBD1
CASSLTGEGGYNEQFF
TGTGCCAGCAGTCTCACAGGGGAAGGCGGGTACAATGAGCAGTTCTTC
>TRBV7-9|TRBJ2-3|many|TRBD2
CASSLLSGRLDTQYF
TGTGCCAGCAGCTTACTGAGCGGGAGGCTAGATACGCAGTATTTT
>TRBV12-3/TRBV12-4|TRBJ2-7|many|TRBD1
CASKLTGISYEQYF
TGTGCCAGCAAACTGACAGGGATTAGCTACGAGCAGTACTTC
>TRBV20-1|TRBJ2-5|-|-
CSASTPETQYF
TGCAGTGCATCTACCCCGGAGACCCAGTACTTC
>TRBV5-1|TRBJ1-2|many|TRBD1
CASSLPGQGQVSGYTF
TGCGCCAGCAGCCTACCGGGACAGGGACAGGTGAGCGGCTACACCTTC
>TRBV7-9|TRBJ1-5|-|TRBD1
CASSPQGGGTNQPQHF
TGTGCCAGCAGCCCTCAGGGAGGGGGCACTAATCAGCCCCAGCATTTT
>TRBV7-9|TRBJ1-1|few|-
CASRGETEFNTEAFF
TGTGCCAGCAGGGGAGAGACGGAGTTCAACACTGAAGCTTTCTTT
>TRBV27|TRBJ2-5|many|-
CASSPGASQETQYF
TGTGCCAGCAGTCCCGGAGCCTCCCAAGAGACCCAGTACTTC
>TRBV12-5|TRBJ1-2|many|-
CASGVPGTTGYGYTF
TGTGCTAGTGGTGTGCCCGGGACAACCGGGTATGGCTACACCTTC
>TRBV6-1|TRBJ2-1|few|TRBD1
CASSGDRGPYNEQFF
TGTGCCAGCAGCGGGGACAGGGGGCCCTACAATGAGCAGTTCTTC
>TRBV7-9|TRBJ2-1|many|-
CASSLFGPEQFF
TGTGCCAGCAGCTTATTTGGGCCGGAGCAGTTCTTC
>TRBV18|TRBJ1-5|many|TRBD1
CASSPPGQGAQDQPQHF
TGTGCCAGCTCACCACCGGGACAGGGGGCGCAGGATCAGCCCCAGCATTTT
>TRBV25-1|TRBJ2-1|-|TRBD2
CASSEPLAGGVYNEQFF
TGTGCCAGCAGTGAACCCCTAGCGGGAGGGGTGTACAATGAGCAGTTCTTC
>TRBV5-1|TRBJ2-5|-|-
CASSLDGEETQYF
TGCGCCAGCAGCTTGGACGGAGAAGAGACCCAGTACTTC
>TRBV4-2|TRBJ1-1|few|-
CASSQDRWGQQNTEAFF
TGTGCCAGCAGCCAAGATAGGTGGGGGCAGCAGAACACTGAAGCTTTCTTT
>TRBV4-1|TRBJ1-5|few|-
CASSQRGGYSNQPQHF
TGCGCCAGCAGCCAAAGAGGGGGATATAGCAATCAGCCCCAGCATTTT
>TRBV19|TRBJ2-7|-|-
CASSTRGSSYEQYF
TGTGCCAGTAGTACCAGGGGAAGCTCCTACGAGCAGTACTTC
>TRBV19|TRBJ1-1|many|TRBD1
CASSTGQGRTEAFF
TGTGCCAGTAGTACAGGACAGGGAAGAACTGAAGCTTTCTTT
>TRBV11-2|TRBJ2-1|many|TRBD2
CASSLEAGGSNEQFF
TGTGCCAGCAGCTTAGAGGCGGGAGGGTCCAATGAGCAGTTCTTC
>TRBV4-1|TRBJ2-3|few|-
CASSRPDPPEPPDTQYF
TGCGCCAGCAGCCGACCGGACCCTCCTGAGCCTCCGGATACGCAGTATTTT
>TRBV5-1|TRBJ1-1|few|-
CASSLARGDGTEAFF
TGCGCCAGCAGCTTGGCGAGGGGGGACGGCACTGAAGCTTTCTTT
>TRBV7-9|TRBJ2-7|many|-
CASSRGDYEQYF
TGTGCCAGCAGCCGCGGGGACTACGAGCAGTACTTC
>TRBV27|TRBJ1-1|many|-
CASSGLVNTEAFF
TGTGCCAGCTCCGGGCTTGTGAACACTGAAGCTTTCTTT
>TRBV6-1|TRBJ1-5|many|-
CASRSDSRYGNQPQHF
TGTGCCAGCAGATCAGACAGCCGGTATGGCAATCAGCCCCAGCATTTT
>TRBV27|TRBJ2-1|many|-
CASSSAPSTEQFF
TGTGCCAGCAGTTCCGCGCCTAGCACAGAGCAGTTCTTC
>TRBV11-3|TRBJ2-3|many|-
CASSSGTNTQYF
TGTGCCAGCAGCTCCGGGACCAATACGCAGTATTTT
>TRBV6-5|TRBJ2-3|-|-
CASSYRGEYSDTQYF
TGTGCCAGCAGTTACAGGGGGGAGTATTCAGATACGCAGTATTTT
>TRBV19|TRBJ2-3|-|TRBD1
CASSKRRTGEDTQYF
TGTGCCAGTAGTAAGAGAAGGACAGGGGAAGATACGCAGTATTTT
>TRBV12-3/TRBV12-4|TRBJ1-1|many|-
CASIPDGNTEAFF
TGTGCCAGCATCCCAGACGGGAACACTGAAGCTTTCTTT
>TRBV20-1|TRBJ2-1|many|TRBD2
CSARSGRVIHEQFF
TGCAGTGCTAGAAGCGGGAGGGTGATCCATGAGCAGTTCTTC
>TRBV11-2|TRBJ1-5|-|TRBD1
CASSLTGGGDTQHF
TGTGCCAGCAGCTTGACAGGGGGTGGAGATACGCAGCATTTT
>TRBV7-9|TRBJ1-2|-|-
CASSRGPATRGYTF
TGTGCCAGCAGCCGGGGGCCGGCGACGCGTGGCTACACCTTC
>TRBV5-1|TRBJ2-3|-|-
CASSLIAVADTQYF
TGCGCCAGCAGCTTGATAGCAGTCGCAGATACGCAGTATTTT
>TRBV7-6|TRBJ1-1|many|-
CASSLRPDSVNTEAFF
TGTGCCAGCAGCTTACGCCCAGACAGCGTGAACACTGAAGCTTTCTTT
>TRBV7-3|TRBJ2-1|many|-
CASSPTGGGNEQFF
TGTGCCAGCAGCCCCACCGGTGGTGGCAATGAGCAGTTCTTC
>TRBV11-2|TRBJ1-1|-|-
CASSRWGAAKNTEALF
TGCGCCAGCAGCCGCTGGGGTGCAGCTAAGAACACTGAAGCTCTCTTT
>TRBV2|TRBJ1-5|many|-
CASSEVVSNQPQHF
TGTGCCAGCAGTGAAGTCGTCAGCAATCAGCCCCAGCATTTT
>TRBV14|TRBJ2-6|few|TRBD2
CASSPTSGTPKGANVLTF
TGTGCCAGCAGCCCGACTAGCGGGACCCCCAAAGGGGCCAACGTCCTGACTTTC